The 18 T cell receptor beta chains below all came from one sample that was sequenced in a study of cytomegalovirus exposure and HLA in healthy donors. Both 60 Vbeta primers and 13 Jbeta primers went into the PCR. Libraries were prepared by immunoSEQ multiplex PCR; TCRdb keeps only in-frame clonotypes and omits some of them. The repertoire holds 120,000 or so clones, with about 80% as singletons. The sequencing input was PBMCs. The origin of the receptors is a woman in her thirties or forties in good health and CMV-seropositive.

J is TRBJ2-2 and V is TRBV6-1; 12 nucleotides line up with TRBD2. CDR1 is MNHNS and CDR2 is SASEGT in the germline V gene. This CDR3 comprises 15 residues. J was trimmed by 4 bases and V by 8 bases; bases with no gene match: 5. In nucleotides, the CDR3 is TGTGCCAGCTCCCTAGCGGGAGGGTCCACCGGGGAGCTGTTTTTT. It encodes CASSLAGGSTGELFF.

The chain combines TRBV7-9 with TRBJ1-1, with unresolved D. The CDR3 length is 13 residues. The germline V and J ends were trimmed by 3 bases and 1 base, with 6 bases remaining between them. Germline V gene sequence: CDR1 SEHNR, CDR2 FQNEAQ (reference sequence). CDR3 residues: CASSFEGNTEAFF. CDR3 nucleotide sequence: TGTGCCAGCAGCTTCGAGGGGAACACTGAAGCTTTCTTT.

The chain carries TRBV7-8 and TRBJ2-1; 9 positions match TRBD2. Looked up from germline, CDR1 is SGHVS and CDR2 is FQNEAQ. This CDR3 spans 16 amino acids. V dropped 2 bases and J dropped 4; count of bases not matched to a gene: 6. The CDR3 loop reads CASSLSPAGGYNEQFF. For the CDR3, the DNA is TGTGCCAGCAGCTTAAGTCCGGCGGGAGGGTACAATGAGCAGTTCTTC.

The sample holds one count of this clone. The chain is built from TRBV27 and TRBJ1-1; D is unresolved. V gave up 7 bases and J gave up 1 base, with 4 bases separating them. The CDR3 is 11 amino acids. Germline V gives CDR1 MNHEY, CDR2 SMNVEV (reference sequence). The DNA for the CDR3 is TGTGCCAGCAATAAGAACACTGAAGCTTTCTTT. Protein: CASNKNTEAFF.

V gene TRBV30 combines with J gene TRBJ1-1, with D possibly TRBD1 on 6 matching bases. Trimming stripped 2 bases from V and 6 bases from J, with 7 bases between. The CDR3 has 11 amino acids. Germline V lookup: CDR1 GTSNPN, CDR2 SVGIG (reference sequence). This CDR3 is CAWSNRAEAFF. The CDR3 DNA reads as TGTGCCTGGAGTAACAGGGCTGAAGCTTTCTTT.

The chain couples TRBV20-1 to TRBJ1-1; no definite D call. The V gene lost 5 bases and the J gene lost 7 bases, with 11 bases spanning the gap. The germline V gene encodes CDR1 DFQATT and CDR2 SNEGSKA (reference sequence). The CDR3 has 11 residues. The CDR3 protein is CSAPEVGEAFF. Here the CDR3 DNA reads TGCAGTGCTCCAGAGGTCGGTGAAGCTTTCTTT.

This clone occurred a few times. Other DNA sequences in the same sample also yield this CDR3. The V gene is TRBV6-4, the J gene TRBJ2-3; no clear D. The CDR3 runs to 13 residues. The germline V gene encodes CDR1 MRHNA and CDR2 SNTAGT. V lost 3 bases and J lost 0, with 4 bases in between. CDR3 in DNA: TGTGCCAGCAGTGAAGCGAGCACAGATACGCAGTATTTT. Translating gives CASSEASTDTQYF.

The chain uses TRBV5-1 and TRBJ2-3; TRBD2 matches at 8 bases. CDR1 is SGHRS, CDR2 YFSETQ, per germline. CDR3 length equals 15 residues. J lost 3 bases, V lost 1 base, and 4 bases had no gene match. The CDR3 here is CASSLSGGITDTQYF. In nucleotides, the CDR3 is TGCGCCAGCAGCTTGTCGGGGGGGATTACAGATACGCAGTATTTT.

This chain uses TRBV29-1 with TRBJ1-5; D may be TRBD1 (5 bases). The germline V gene encodes CDR1 SQVTM and CDR2 ANQGSEA. V lost 7 bases and J lost 2, with 24 bases in between. The CDR3 has 17 amino acids. The CDR3 sequence is CSGGLGRETAGNQPQHF. The CDR3 bases are TGCAGCGGTGGCCTCGGCCGAGAGACAGCAGGCAATCAGCCCCAGCATTTT.

The chain has TRBV9 and TRBJ2-2; 13 bases are a match to TRBD2. Unmatched junction bases numbered 6, after V lost 4 bases and J lost 6 bases. This CDR3 spans 16 amino acids. CDR1 and CDR2 (germline): SGDLS, YYNGEE. In DNA, the CDR3 is TGTGCCAGCAGCCCCGGGACTAGCGGGACGGCCGGGGAGCTGTTTTTT. This codes for CASSPGTSGTAGELFF.

The chain recombines TRBV9 with TRBJ2-3; 9 bases map to TRBD2. J lost 1 base, V lost 3 bases, and 3 bases had no gene match. This CDR3 is 15 amino acids long. The germline CDR1 and CDR2 sequences are SGDLS and YYNGEE. The CDR3 spells CASSATSGGTDTQYF. The CDR3 DNA reads TGTGCCAGCAGCGCGACTAGCGGTGGCACAGATACGCAGTATTTT.

The V and J genes are TRBV4-2 and TRBJ2-3, with a tentative D call TRBD2 (5 bases). Germline lookup yields CDR1 LGHNA and CDR2 YNFKEQ. Trimming stripped 0 bases from V and 6 bases from J, with 13 bases between. This CDR3 contains 15 residues. The CDR3 DNA reads TGTGCCAGCAGCCAAGACCCTAGCACGTACGATACGCAGTATTTT. As protein: CASSQDPSTYDTQYF.

This clone occurred once. The chain joins TRBV10-1 to TRBJ2-7; TRBD2 matches 12 bases. This CDR3 comprises 19 residues. Germline V gene data show CDR1 as WNHNN and CDR2 as SYGVQD (reference sequence). J gave up 0 bases and V 0 bases, and 9 bases lay outside the gene matches. The CDR3 DNA sequence: TGCGCCAGCAGTGAGTCGATTTCTAGCGGGAGGGGATTCTCCTACGAGCAGTACTTC. As protein: CASSESISSGRGFSYEQYF.

The chain is built from TRBV6-5 and TRBJ2-7; tentatively, D is TRBD2 (6 bases). In germline, CDR1 is MNHEY, CDR2 SVGAGI. The CDR3 is 15 residues long. V was shortened by 2 bases and J by 5 bases, with 16 bases between the two germline ends. CDR3 amino acids: CASSYQAGLDNEQYF. The CDR3 nucleotides read TGTGCCAGCAGTTACCAGGCGGGGTTAGATAACGAGCAGTACTTC.

The V call is TRBV7-2, the J call TRBJ1-2; TRBD1 agrees at 9 bases. The V gene's germline CDR1 is SGHTA and CDR2 FQGNSA. This CDR3 is built from 13 residues. The junction had 6 bases not matched to a gene; V was cut back by 5 bases and J by 8 bases. DNA for the CDR3: TGTGCCAGCAGCGCCGGGACAGGGTTCGGCTACACCTTC. Amino acids: CASSAGTGFGYTF.

CDR3 sequence reads: CASSLFTGGNTEAFF. The CDR3 coding sequence is TGCGCCAGCAGCTTGTTTACAGGGGGCAACACTGAAGCTTTCTTT. The chain joins TRBV5-1 to TRBJ1-1, with TRBD1 matching over 9 bases. Per germline, CDR1 SGHRS and CDR2 YFSETQ. The V gene end was trimmed by 1 base and the J gene end by 2 bases; junction bases not matched to a gene: 3. The CDR3 is 15 amino acids. Full variable domain (missing parts from reference TRBV5-1 and TRBJ1-1): KAGVTQTPRYLIKTRGQQVTLSCSPISGHRSVSWYQQTPGQGLQFLFEYFSETQRNKGNFPGRFSGRQFSNSRSEMNVSTLELGDSALYLCASSLFTGGNTEAFFGQGTRLTVV.

This chain joins TRBV5-1 and TRBJ1-3; D perhaps matches TRBD1 (6 bases). V lost 0 bases, J lost 2 bases, and 9 bases lay in between. The germline gives CDR1 SGHRS, CDR2 YFSETQ. The CDR3 is 15 residues long. The CDR3 DNA is TGCGCCAGCAGCTTGGAGGCAGGGGCTGGAAACACCATATATTTT. Translated, it gives CASSLEAGAGNTIYF. Complete variable domain (other parts from reference TRBV5-1 and TRBJ1-3): KAGVTQTPRYLIKTRGQQVTLSCSPISGHRSVSWYQQTPGQGLQFLFEYFSETQRNKGNFPGRFSGRQFSNSRSEMNVSTLELGDSALYLCASSLEAGAGNTIYFGEGSWLTVV.

This clone was seen once. The V call is TRBV11-2, the J call TRBJ1-6, with 7 bases lining up with TRBD1. In germline, CDR1 is SGHAT, CDR2 FQNNGV. This CDR3 comprises 15 residues. Trimming took 2 bases from V and 7 from J; bases not matched to a gene: 5. The CDR3 spells CASSLFRGTNSPLHF. The DNA for the CDR3 is TGTGCCAGCAGCTTATTCAGGGGGACAAATTCACCCCTCCACTTT.